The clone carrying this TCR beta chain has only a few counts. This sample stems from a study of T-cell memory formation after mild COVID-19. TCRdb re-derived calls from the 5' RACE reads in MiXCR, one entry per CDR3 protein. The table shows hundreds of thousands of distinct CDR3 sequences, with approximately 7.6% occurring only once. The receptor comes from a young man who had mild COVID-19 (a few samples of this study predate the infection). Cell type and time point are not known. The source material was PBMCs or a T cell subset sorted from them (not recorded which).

Here the CDR3 reads CASSQGRDSPLHF. The CDR3 region has the DNA TGCGCCAGCAGCCAAGGCCGGGACTCACCCCTCCACTTT. The chain combines TRBV5-1 with TRBJ1-6; a weak D match, TRBD1 (5 bases). CDR3 length: 13 residues. CDR1 and CDR2 from the germline V gene are SGHRS and YFSETQ. Deletions cut 4 bases from V and 10 bases from J, with 12 bases between.